The 14 T cell receptor beta chains below come from one sample, sequenced in a study of vaccination and CD4 T cells after COVID-19. The antigens these receptors bind are not known. Treatment in this sample: 10-day PBMC culture with coronavirus spike peptide pools or control peptides (ViraFEST assay). The study sequenced cultured CD4+ T cell DNA using the Oncomine TCR Beta short-read assay. TCRdb processed the PCR reads anew with MiXCR; each CDR3 protein has one entry. The data show thousands of distinct CDR3 sequences, 50% to 80% seen once. The sequenced sample was CD4+ T cells from blood, cultured in vitro. These TCRs come from a human donor who had recovered from COVID-19.

V and J are TRBV6-1 and TRBJ1-3; tentative D call: TRBD1 (5 bases). The CDR3 extends over 15 amino acids. Trimming cost V 3 bases and J 4 bases, with 13 bases left between them. Looked up from germline, CDR1 is MNHNS and CDR2 is SASEGT. DNA for the CDR3: TGTGCCAGCAGTGAGCGGGGACTCCAAGGAAACACCATATATTTT. It specifies CASSERGLQGNTIYF.

This chain links TRBV28 with TRBJ1-5; no reliable D call. With 7 bases removed from V and 6 bases from J, the gap between germline ends came to 10 bases. CDR1 is MDHEN and CDR2 is SYDVKM in the germline V gene. The CDR3 consists of 12 residues. CDR3 nucleotide sequence: TGTGCCAGCACCCCAGGACCTCAGCCCCAGCATTTT. It is translated as CASTPGPQPQHF. The full variable domain, with the rest looked up from reference TRBV28 and TRBJ1-5, is DVKVTQSSRYLVKRTGEKVFLECVQDMDHENMFWYRQDPGLGLRLIYFSYDVKMKEKGDIPEGYSVSREKKERFSLILESASTNQTSMYLCASTPGPQPQHFGDGTRLSIL.

The CDR3 loop is CASSPRIAGAGETQYF. DNA for the CDR3: TGTGCCAGCAGCCCGAGGATAGCGGGGGCCGGGGAGACCCAGTACTTC. The chain recombines TRBV14 with TRBJ2-5; 9 nucleotides align to TRBD2. Trimming at V came to 4 bases and at J to 5 bases, leaving 11 bases not matched to a gene. Germline CDR1 and CDR2: SGHDN and FVKESK. CDR3 length: 16 residues.

The chain joins TRBV2 to TRBJ1-5, with a tentative D call TRBD1 (6 bases). The CDR3 is 13 residues long. Germline V lookup: CDR1 SNHLY, CDR2 FYNNEI. Trimming pared 6 bases from V and 3 bases from J, leaving 9 bases between. In DNA form, the CDR3 reads TGTGCCAGCAGGGGGGCACCCAATCAGCCCCAGCATTTT. Translated: CASRGAPNQPQHF.

This rearrangement joins TRBV21-1 to TRBJ2-2; the table's TRBD1 call for D was not verified on the DNA. TRBV21-1 is a listed pseudogene. This CDR3 comprises 16 residues. Here the CDR3 DNA reads TGTGCCAGCAGCAGAACAGCGCCTCGTGGCACCGGGGAGCTGTTTTTT. Translated: CASSRTAPRGTGELFF.

The chain joins TRBV20-1 to TRBJ1-5, with D hard to call. The ends were cut back, 0 bases at V and 11 bases at J, with 14 bases in the middle. Germline V gene data show CDR1 as DFQATT and CDR2 as SNEGSKA (reference sequence). The length of the CDR3 is 13 residues. The CDR3 loop is CSARERYLVAQHF. The CDR3 nucleotides are TGCAGTGCTAGAGAAAGGTACCTAGTGGCCCAGCATTTT.

The rearrangement uses TRBV24-1 and TRBJ1-2; 9 nucleotides align to TRBD1. Germline V gene sequence: CDR1 KGHDR, CDR2 SFDVKD. The V segment lost 5 bases and the J segment 4 bases; nucleotides outside the gene matches: 4. CDR3 length: 14 residues. The CDR3 DNA follows: TGTGCCACCAGTGGGAGGGACAGGGTCTATGGCTACACCTTC. Protein: CATSGRDRVYGYTF.

The chain joins TRBV7-2 to TRBJ2-3, with unresolved D. There are 13 residues in the CDR3. Trimming pared 2 bases from V and 3 bases from J, leaving 6 bases between. The germline CDR1 and CDR2 sequences are SGHTA and FQGNSA. The CDR3 sequence: CASSLLGTDTQYF. CDR3 nucleotide sequence: TGTGCCAGCAGCTTATTGGGGACAGATACGCAGTATTTT.

This sequence joins TRBV19 and TRBJ1-6; no clear D gene. V was trimmed by 4 bases and J by 9 bases, leaving 10 bases between them. Germline CDR1 and CDR2: LNHDA and SQIVND (reference sequence). The CDR3 covers 13 residues. CDR3 bases: TGTGCCAGTAGTAGTGACGGTTCTTCACCCCTCCACTTT. Translated, it gives CASSSDGSSPLHF.

The chain has TRBV27 and TRBJ1-6; 10 bases map to TRBD1. This CDR3 is built from 14 residues. Germline CDR1 reads MNHEY; CDR2 reads SMNVEV (reference sequence). V lost 6 bases to trimming and J lost 8 bases; unmatched junction nucleotides: 4. The CDR3 spells CASRRDRGDSPLHF. The CDR3 nucleotides are TGTGCCAGCAGGCGGGACAGGGGTGATTCACCCCTCCACTTT.

The rearrangement joins TRBV10-3 to TRBJ2-1; 11 positions match TRBD2. CDR1 ENHRY and CDR2 SYGVKD come from the germline V gene. V was clipped by 6 bases and J by 1 base; unmatched bases: 26. The CDR3 length is 23 residues. The CDR3 here is CAISPQRAAPGLADTRSYNEQFF. For the CDR3, the DNA is TGTGCCATCAGCCCGCAACGCGCAGCTCCGGGACTAGCGGATACTCGGTCCTACAATGAGCAGTTCTTC.

The chain is built from TRBV2 and TRBJ1-2; TRBD1 might be the D (5 bases). CDR1 and CDR2 (germline): SNHLY, FYNNEI. The CDR3 is made up of 12 amino acids. The germline V and J ends were trimmed by 4 bases and 5 bases, with 8 bases remaining between them. The CDR3 reads CASSATVYGYTF. The CDR3 DNA is TGTGCCAGCAGTGCGACAGTGTATGGCTACACCTTC. Using reference TRBV2 and TRBJ1-2 for the parts outside the CDR3, the full variable domain is EPEVTQTPSHQVTQMGQEVILRCVPISNHLYFYWYRQILGQKVEFLVSFYNNEISEKSEIFDDQFSVERPDGSNFTLKIRSTKLEDSAMYFCASSATVYGYTFGSGTRLTVV.

V gene TRBV20-1 combines with J gene TRBJ1-5; 8 bases are a match to TRBD1. V shed 2 bases and J 6 bases; nucleotides not matched to a gene: 3. The CDR3 has 13 amino acids. Germline loops: CDR1 DFQATT, CDR2 SNEGSKA (reference sequence). Here the CDR3 reads CSARTGGGQPQHF. CDR3 nucleotide sequence: TGCAGTGCTAGAACAGGGGGAGGTCAGCCCCAGCATTTT.

The chain couples TRBV11-1 to TRBJ2-3; D may be TRBD1 (6 bases). Trimming shortened V by 4 bases and J by 4 bases, and 15 bases separated the two germline ends. Germline values: CDR1 SGHAT, CDR2 FQDESV (reference sequence). The CDR3 runs 15 residues. The DNA for the CDR3 is TGTGCCAGCAGCTCCCAAGGACAGAGAGCAGATACGCAGTATTTT. Translation gives CASSSQGQRADTQYF.